The source of this T cell receptor (beta chain) is a study of CD8+CD57+ T cells in acquired aplastic anemia. Study information: An average of about 3.4 ug of DNA was obtained from sorted CD4+ and CD8+ cells. General observations from the study: No significant difference in CD8+ Simpson's diversity was found between patients and controls.

Trimming removed 3 bases at V and 2 bases at J, with 8 bases between. CDR1 is DFQATT, CDR2 SNEGSKA, per germline (reference sequence). The CDR3 sequence is 12 residues long. Using genomic DNA as the template, TCR beta VDJ and CDR3 profiling was carried out. Each CDR3 protein gets one entry after TCRdb re-called the reads with MiXCR. The sample consists of hundreds of thousands of distinct CDR3 sequences, roughly half of them appearing once. Concerning this clonotype itself: The antigen remains undetermined.

This receptor was taken from a human donor with severe aplastic anemia or a healthy control (not recorded which). This sequence joins TRBV20-1 and TRBJ2-7; D is uncertain. Sequencing was carried out using sorted CD4+, CD8+, or CD8+CD57+ T cells (not recorded which) from PBMCs. This CDR3 reads CSARTVTYEQYF. The CDR3, as DNA: TGCAGTGCTAGGACCGTCACCTACGAGCAGTACTTC.